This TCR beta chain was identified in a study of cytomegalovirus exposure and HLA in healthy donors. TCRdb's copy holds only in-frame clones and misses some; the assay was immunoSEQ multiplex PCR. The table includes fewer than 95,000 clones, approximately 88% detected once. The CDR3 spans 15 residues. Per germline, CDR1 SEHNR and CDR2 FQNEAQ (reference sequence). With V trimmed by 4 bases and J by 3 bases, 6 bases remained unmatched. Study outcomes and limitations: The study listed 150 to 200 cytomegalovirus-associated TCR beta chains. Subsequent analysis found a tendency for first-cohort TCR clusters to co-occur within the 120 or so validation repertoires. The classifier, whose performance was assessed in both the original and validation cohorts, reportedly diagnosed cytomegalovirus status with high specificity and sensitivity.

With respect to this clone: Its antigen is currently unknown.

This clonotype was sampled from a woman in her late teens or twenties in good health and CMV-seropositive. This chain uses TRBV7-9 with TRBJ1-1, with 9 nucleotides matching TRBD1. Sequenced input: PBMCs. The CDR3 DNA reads TGTGCCAGCAGCTACAGGACAGGGGAGGACACTGAAGCTTTCTTT. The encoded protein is CASSYRTGEDTEAFF.